The clone carrying this TCR beta chain was observed many times. The sample is drawn from a study of T-cell reconstitution after alpha-beta-depleted transplantation in children. This CDR3 is built from 15 residues. Per the germline V gene, CDR1 is DFQATT and CDR2 is SNEGSKA (reference sequence). Unmatched junction bases numbered 9, after V lost 0 bases and J lost 5 bases. A library of TCRbeta sequences, prepared with unique molecular identifiers, was generated. TCRdb independently ran MiXCR on the PCR reads; one entry per CDR3 protein. This table has 640,000 or so distinct CDR3 sequences, roughly 17% appearing once.

The chain employs TRBV20-1 and TRBJ2-5; 7 bases fit TRBD1. The sample here was PBMCs from the stem cell graft donor, taken from the stem cell graft. The TCR sequence derives from a human donor who donated a stem cell graft to a child with acute myeloid leukemia. The CDR3 DNA follows: TGCAGTGCTAGAGATCGACGAGGGGGCGGTGAGACCCAGTACTTC. As protein: CSARDRRGGGETQYF.